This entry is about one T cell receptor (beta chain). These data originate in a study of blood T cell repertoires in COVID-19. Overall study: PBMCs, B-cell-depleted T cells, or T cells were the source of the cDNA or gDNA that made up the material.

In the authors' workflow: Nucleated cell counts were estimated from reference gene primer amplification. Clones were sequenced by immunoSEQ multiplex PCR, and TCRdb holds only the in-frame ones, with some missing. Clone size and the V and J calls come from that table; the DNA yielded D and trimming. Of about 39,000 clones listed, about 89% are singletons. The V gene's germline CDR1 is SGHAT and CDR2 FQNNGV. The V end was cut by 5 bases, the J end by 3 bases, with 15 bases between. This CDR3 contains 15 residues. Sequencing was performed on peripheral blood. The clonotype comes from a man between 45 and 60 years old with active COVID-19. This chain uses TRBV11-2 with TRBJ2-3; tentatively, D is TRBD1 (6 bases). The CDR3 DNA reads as TGTGCCAGCAGCCGAACAGGGCGGGTGACAGATACGCAGTATTTT. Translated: CASSRTGRVTDTQYF.